One sample yielded the 8 T cell receptor beta chains listed below, sequenced in a study of T cells in women clearing cervical HPV infection. Some clones are missing from TCRdb's copy, which holds only in-frame ones; the method was immunoSEQ multiplex PCR. This listing includes approximately 15,000 clones. Sequenced material: blood buffy coat. The receptor set was obtained from a woman aged 18-69 years with a cervical HPV16 infection that either progressed to CIN3+ or cleared (not recorded which).

About this clone: The read halts 3 residues ahead of the CDR3 end, with the missing end drawn from the germline J gene. The chain joins TRBV19 to TRBJ2-1; the D gene is possibly TRBD2 (6 bases). Trimming took off 5 bases at V and 4 bases at J, with 12 bases between the two ends. Germline loops: CDR1 LNHDA, CDR2 SQIVND (reference sequence). The CDR3 is made up of 14 amino acids. Partial CDR3 DNA: TGTGCCAGTAGTTCCGGGACTTCATACAATGAG. Translation: CASSSGTSYNE. Given in full, the CDR3 is CASSSGTSYNEQFF.

As for this clone: A junction end diverges from the germline sequence, so it may reflect a read error. The sequence runs out 3 residues before the end of the CDR3; the remainder is reconstructed from the germline J gene. The V and J genes are TRBV4-2 and TRBJ2-3; no reliable D call. In germline, CDR1 is LGHNA, CDR2 YNFKEQ. CDR3 length equals 16 residues. CDR3 region: CASSQELYSSTDTQYF. The sequenced part of the CDR3 DNA is TGCGCCAGCAGCCAAGAGTTGTACTCTAGCACAGATACG.

In regard to this clone: The sequence runs out 3 residues before the end of the CDR3; the remainder is reconstructed from the germline J gene. The chain is built from TRBV20-1 and TRBJ2-7, with TRBD1 as a possible D gene (5 bases). V gave up 0 bases and J gave up 3 bases, with 15 bases separating them. The CDR3 is 15 amino acids. CDR1 is DFQATT, CDR2 SNEGSKA, per germline (reference sequence). CDR3 amino acids: CSARDMSGKVYEQYF. Incomplete CDR3 DNA: TGCAGTGCTAGAGATATGTCAGGGAAAGTCTACGAG.

As concerns this clone: Read coverage stops 3 residues before the CDR3 terminus; the germline J gene supplies the remainder. V is TRBV13 and J is TRBJ2-2; no definite D call. From germline, CDR1 is PRHDT and CDR2 FYEKMQ (reference sequence). This CDR3 contains 14 residues. The V end was cut by 5 bases, the J end by 0 bases, with 7 bases between. CDR3 bases read: TGTGCCAGCAGCCCCACAGCGAACACCGGGGAG. Translation: CASSPTANTGE. The complete CDR3 protein is CASSPTANTGELFF.

As concerns this clone: The read terminates 3 residues ahead of where the CDR3 ends, so the germline J gene completes it. The chain carries TRBV6-1 and TRBJ1-1; perhaps TRBD1 as D (6 bases). Germline CDR1 and CDR2: MNHNS and SASEGT. This CDR3 has 12 amino acids. The sequenced part of the CDR3 DNA is TGTGCCAGCAGTGACTACAGGGAAGAA. The encoded protein is CASSDYREE. The entire CDR3 sequence reads CASSDYREEAFF.

Worth noting for this clone: From the germline J gene comes the end of the CDR3, since the read stops 3 residues before it. This chain links TRBV7-6 with TRBJ1-6; 7 bases are shared with TRBD1. CDR1 SGHVS and CDR2 FNYEAQ come from the germline V gene. The ends lost 6 bases at V and 8 bases at J; junction bases unmatched: 10. The length of the CDR3 is 15 residues. The sequenced CDR3 bases are TGTGCCAGCAGGGAAACAGGGGAAATCGATTCACCC. Amino acids: CASRETGEIDSP. The entire CDR3 reads CASRETGEIDSPLHF.

The DNA read from the CDR3 is TGTGCCAGCAGCTTTACCGGAGGGGCGCAAGAGACG. Residues: CASSFTGGAQET. The whole CDR3 protein reads CASSFTGGAQETQYF. This chain links TRBV13 with TRBJ2-3; a weak D match, TRBD2 (6 bases). The read terminates 3 residues before the CDR3 end, so the remaining end is supplied by the germline J gene. Germline V lookup: CDR1 PRHDT, CDR2 FYEKMQ (reference sequence). The CDR3 extends over 15 amino acids.

Of note for this clone: The read ends 3 residues early relative to the CDR3; the germline J gene fills the gap. The chain combines TRBV24-1 with TRBJ2-3; D remains ambiguous. The CDR3 covers 13 residues. Germline assignment: CDR1 KGHDR and CDR2 SFDVKD. Between the trimmed V and J ends, which lost 6 bases and 0 bases, there was a span of 6 bases. CDR3 DNA, as far as it was read: TGTGCCACCAGTTGGGCTAGCACAGATACG. This gives the protein CATSWASTDT. In full, the CDR3 is CATSWASTDTQYF.